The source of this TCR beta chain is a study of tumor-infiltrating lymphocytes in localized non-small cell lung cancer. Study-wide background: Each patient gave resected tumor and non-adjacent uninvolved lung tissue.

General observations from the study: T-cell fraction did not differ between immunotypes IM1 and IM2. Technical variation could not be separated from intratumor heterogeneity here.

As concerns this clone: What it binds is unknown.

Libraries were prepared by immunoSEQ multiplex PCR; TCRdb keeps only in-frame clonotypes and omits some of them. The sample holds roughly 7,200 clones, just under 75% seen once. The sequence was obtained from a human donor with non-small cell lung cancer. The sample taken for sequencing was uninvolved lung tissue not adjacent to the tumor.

The CDR3 DNA follows: TGTGCCAGCAGCAAAGACAGGGGGCGAAACACCGGGGAGCTGTTTTTT. Encoded protein: CASSKDRGRNTGELFF. J is TRBJ2-2 and V is TRBV21-1; TRBD1 is the table's D call and was not checked against the DNA. TRBV21-1 is annotated as a pseudogene. This CDR3 contains 16 residues.